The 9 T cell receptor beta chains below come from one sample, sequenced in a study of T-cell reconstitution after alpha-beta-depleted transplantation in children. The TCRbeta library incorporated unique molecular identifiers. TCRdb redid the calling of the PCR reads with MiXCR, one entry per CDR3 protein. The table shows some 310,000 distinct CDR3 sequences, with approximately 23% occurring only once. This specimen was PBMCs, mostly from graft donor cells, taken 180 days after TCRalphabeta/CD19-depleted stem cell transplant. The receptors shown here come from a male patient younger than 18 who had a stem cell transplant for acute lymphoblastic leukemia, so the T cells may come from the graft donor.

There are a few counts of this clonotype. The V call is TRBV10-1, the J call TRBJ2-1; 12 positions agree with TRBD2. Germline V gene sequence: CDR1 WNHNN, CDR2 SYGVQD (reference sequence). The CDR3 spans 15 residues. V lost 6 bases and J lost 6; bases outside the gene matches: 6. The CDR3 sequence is CASSPGTSGLNEQFF. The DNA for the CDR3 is TGCGCCAGCAGCCCCGGGACTAGCGGGCTCAATGAGCAGTTCTTC.

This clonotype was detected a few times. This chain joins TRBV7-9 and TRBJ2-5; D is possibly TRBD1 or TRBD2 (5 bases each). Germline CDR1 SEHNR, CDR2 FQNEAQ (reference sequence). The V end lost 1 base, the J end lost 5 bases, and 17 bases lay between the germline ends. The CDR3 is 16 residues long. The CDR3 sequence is CASSLDGAGQAETQYF. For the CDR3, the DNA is TGTGCCAGCAGCTTAGATGGGGCGGGTCAAGCGGAGACCCAGTACTTC.

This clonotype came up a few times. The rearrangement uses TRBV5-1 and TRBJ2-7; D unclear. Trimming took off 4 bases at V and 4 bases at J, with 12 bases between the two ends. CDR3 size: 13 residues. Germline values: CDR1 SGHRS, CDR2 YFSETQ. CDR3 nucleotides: TGCGCCAGCAGCCGGCCCATACGTTACGAGCAGTACTTC. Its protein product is CASSRPIRYEQYF.

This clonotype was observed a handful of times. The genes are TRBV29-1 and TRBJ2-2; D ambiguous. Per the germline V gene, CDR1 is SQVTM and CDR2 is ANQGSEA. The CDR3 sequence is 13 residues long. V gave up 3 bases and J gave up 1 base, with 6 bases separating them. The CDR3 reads CSVDYLNTGELFF. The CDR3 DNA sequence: TGCAGCGTTGATTACTTGAACACCGGGGAGCTGTTTTTT.

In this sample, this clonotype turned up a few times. This CDR3 reads CASSSTKGGYRYGYTF. CDR3 nucleotides: TGTGCCAGCAGCTCTACAAAGGGCGGGTACAGGTATGGCTACACCTTC. The chain links TRBV11-2 to TRBJ1-2, with D tentatively TRBD1 (5 bases). The V end was cut by 4 bases, the J end by 5 bases, with 20 bases between. The CDR3 totals 16 residues. From germline, CDR1 is SGHAT and CDR2 FQNNGV.

CDR3 bases: TGTGCCAGTAGTCAACAGGGGTTCGGGGAGCTGTTTTTT. This sequence encodes CASSQQGFGELFF. The chain combines TRBV19 with TRBJ2-2, with 7 positions matching TRBD1. The CDR3 is 13 residues long. Trimming at V came to 5 bases and at J to 7 bases, leaving 4 bases not matched to a gene. Germline-derived CDR1 and CDR2 are LNHDA and SQIVND (reference sequence).

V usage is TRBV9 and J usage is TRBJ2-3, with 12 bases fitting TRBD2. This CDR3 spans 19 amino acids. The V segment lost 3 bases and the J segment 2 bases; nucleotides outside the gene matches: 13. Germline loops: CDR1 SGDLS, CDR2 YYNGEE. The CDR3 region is CASSEGPSSGRAPTDTQYF. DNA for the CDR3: TGTGCCAGCAGCGAGGGCCCTTCTAGCGGGAGGGCCCCCACAGATACGCAGTATTTT.

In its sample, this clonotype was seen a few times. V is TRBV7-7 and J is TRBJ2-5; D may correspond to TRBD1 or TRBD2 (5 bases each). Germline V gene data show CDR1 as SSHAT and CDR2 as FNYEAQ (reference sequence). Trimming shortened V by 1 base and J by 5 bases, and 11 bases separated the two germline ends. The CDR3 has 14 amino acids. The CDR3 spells CASSLGGRRETQYF. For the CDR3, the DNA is TGTGCCAGCAGCTTAGGGGGACGGCGCGAGACCCAGTACTTC.

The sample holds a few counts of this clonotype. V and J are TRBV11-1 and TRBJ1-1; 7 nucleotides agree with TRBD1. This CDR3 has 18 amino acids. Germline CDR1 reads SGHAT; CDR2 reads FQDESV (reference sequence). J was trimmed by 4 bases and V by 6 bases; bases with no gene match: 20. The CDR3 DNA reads TGTGCCAGCAGGCCCGCGGGACAGACAGCGACGTTCGGCACTGAAGCTTTCTTT. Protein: CASRPAGQTATFGTEAFF.